The 8 T cell receptor beta chains given below trace back to one sample, sequenced in a study of graft-versus-host responses after intestinal transplantation. TCRdb's copy holds only in-frame clones and misses some; the assay was immunoSEQ multiplex PCR. The sample lists 150,000 or so clones, around 90% occurring once. Their antigens remain unidentified. Here the sequenced sample was unstimulated CD4+ T cells sorted from spleen or lymph node cells, taken before intestinal transplant. The source is a human donor who received an intestinal transplant.

In DNA form, the CDR3 reads TGTGCCATCAGTGAGTCGGGACTAGCGGGAGGAGATACGCAGTATTTT. It codes for CAISESGLAGGDTQYF. This chain links TRBV10-3 with TRBJ2-3; 15 positions match TRBD2. The CDR3 runs to 16 residues. From germline, CDR1 is ENHRY and CDR2 SYGVKD. V lost 0 bases and J lost 5; bases outside the gene matches: 0.

The chain links TRBV18 to TRBJ2-7; D remains unclear. This CDR3 contains 15 residues. In germline, CDR1 is KGHSH, CDR2 LQKENI. Trimming shortened V by 7 bases and J by 0 bases, and 16 bases separated the two germline ends. CDR3 in DNA: TGTGCCAGCTGGACCCCCAGGTCTAACTCCTACGAGCAGTACTTC. This encodes CASWTPRSNSYEQYF.

The gene calls are TRBV18 and TRBJ2-3; maybe TRBD2 (9 bases). Trimming stripped 3 bases from V and 0 bases from J, with 34 bases between. The germline CDR1 and CDR2 sequences are KGHSH and LQKENI. The CDR3 runs to 23 residues. CDR3 nucleotides: TGTGCCAGCTCACCGTCGACAGGGGATATGAGACTAGCGGACACCAAGAGCACAGATACGCAGTATTTT. This gives the protein CASSPSTGDMRLADTKSTDTQYF.

The genes are TRBV28 and TRBJ2-1, with 11 bases identical to TRBD2. CDR1 and CDR2 from the germline V gene are MDHEN and SYDVKM. V shed 5 bases, J shed 4 bases, and the junction held 16 bases outside the gene matches. The CDR3 totals 19 residues. The CDR3 nucleotides are TGTGCCAGCAGTACCGAGGGGACTTTAGCGGGAGGGTCGTACAATGAGCAGTTCTTC. Encoded protein: CASSTEGTLAGGSYNEQFF.

This chain links TRBV11-2 with TRBJ2-2; D remains unclear. This CDR3 spans 13 amino acids. In germline, CDR1 is SGHAT, CDR2 FQNNGV. Trimming removed 6 bases at V and 2 bases at J, with 7 bases between. The DNA of the CDR3 is TGTGCCAGCAGATGGGAAAACACCGGGGAGCTGTTTTTT. It translates to CASRWENTGELFF.

V usage is TRBV27 and J usage is TRBJ2-7; D not certain. The ends were cut back, 3 bases at V and 0 bases at J, with 6 bases in the middle. From germline, CDR1 is MNHEY and CDR2 SMNVEV (reference sequence). The length of the CDR3 is 13 residues. The CDR3 loop is CASSFIFSYEQYF. The CDR3 DNA is TGTGCCAGCAGTTTTATATTCTCCTACGAGCAGTACTTC.

The chain combines TRBV7-3 with TRBJ2-7; D may correspond to TRBD1 or TRBD2 (7 bases each). V lost 2 bases and J 2 bases, leaving 10 bases between the germline ends. CDR1 SGHTA and CDR2 FQGTGA come from the germline V gene. The CDR3 consists of 14 residues. The CDR3 bases are TGTGCCAGCAGCTTACAGGGGGGGACCTACGAGCAGTACTTC. This translates into CASSLQGGTYEQYF.

V and J are TRBV7-2 and TRBJ2-7; the match to TRBD1 covers 9 bases. This CDR3 contains 15 residues. The V segment lost 4 bases and the J segment 2 bases; nucleotides outside the gene matches: 6. The germline V gene encodes CDR1 SGHTA and CDR2 FQGNSA. CDR3 amino acids: CASSSPGDRAYEQYF. CDR3 sequence (DNA): TGTGCCAGCAGCTCCCCTGGGGACAGGGCCTACGAGCAGTACTTC.